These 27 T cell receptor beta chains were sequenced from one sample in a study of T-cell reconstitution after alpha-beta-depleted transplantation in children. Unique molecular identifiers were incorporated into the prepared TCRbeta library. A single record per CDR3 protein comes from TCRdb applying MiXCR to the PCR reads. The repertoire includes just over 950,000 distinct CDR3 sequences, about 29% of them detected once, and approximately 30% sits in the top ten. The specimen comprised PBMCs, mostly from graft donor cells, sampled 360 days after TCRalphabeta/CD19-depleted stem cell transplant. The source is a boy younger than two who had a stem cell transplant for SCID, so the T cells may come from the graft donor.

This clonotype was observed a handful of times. CDR3: CASSSQGAGSYGYTF. Written as DNA, the CDR3 is TGCGCCAGCAGCTCACAGGGGGCCGGTTCCTATGGCTACACCTTC. The chain couples TRBV5-1 to TRBJ1-2; 9 nucleotides line up with TRBD1. J lost 4 bases, V lost 3 bases, and 7 bases had no gene match. Looked up from germline, CDR1 is SGHRS and CDR2 is YFSETQ. The CDR3 sequence is 15 residues long.

CDR3 residues: CATSSRTGAIEQFF. The DNA of the CDR3 is TGTGCCACCAGCAGCCGGACAGGGGCGATTGAGCAGTTCTTC. V and J are TRBV15 and TRBJ2-1, with TRBD1 matching over 9 bases. In germline, CDR1 is LNHNV, CDR2 YYDKDF (reference sequence). This CDR3 has 14 amino acids. The V gene end was trimmed by 3 bases and the J gene end by 9 bases; junction bases not matched to a gene: 6.

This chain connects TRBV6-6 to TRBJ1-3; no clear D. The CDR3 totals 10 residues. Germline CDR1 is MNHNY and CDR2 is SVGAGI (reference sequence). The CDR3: CGAAGNTIYF. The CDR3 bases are TGTGGGGCGGCTGGAAACACCATATATTTT.

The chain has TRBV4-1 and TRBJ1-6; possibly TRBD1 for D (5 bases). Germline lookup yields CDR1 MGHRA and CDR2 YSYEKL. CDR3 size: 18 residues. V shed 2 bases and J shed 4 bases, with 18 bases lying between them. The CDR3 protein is CASSQSKTGTGYNSPLHF. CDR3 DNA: TGCGCCAGCAGCCAATCCAAGACCGGGACGGGATATAATTCACCCCTCCACTTT.

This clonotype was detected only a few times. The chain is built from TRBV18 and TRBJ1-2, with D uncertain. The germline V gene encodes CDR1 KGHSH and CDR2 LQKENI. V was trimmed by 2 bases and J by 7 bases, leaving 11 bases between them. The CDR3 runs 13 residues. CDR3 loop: CASSPGLESGYTF. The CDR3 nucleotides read TGTGCCAGCTCACCAGGCCTGGAGTCTGGCTACACCTTC.

The CDR3 bases are TGCGCCAGCCAAGTAAACACTGAAGCTTTCTTT. Translated: CASQVNTEAFF. The rearrangement uses TRBV10-2 and TRBJ1-1; D ambiguous. From germline, CDR1 is WSHSY and CDR2 SAAADI. Trimming removed 8 bases at V and 2 bases at J, with 6 bases between. This CDR3 region has 11 residues.

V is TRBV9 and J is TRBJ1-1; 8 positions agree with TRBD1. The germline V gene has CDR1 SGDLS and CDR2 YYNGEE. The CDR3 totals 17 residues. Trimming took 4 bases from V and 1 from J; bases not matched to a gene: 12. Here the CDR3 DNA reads TGTGCCAGCAGCCCCCACGGGCAGGGGGCGGAGAACACTGAAGCTTTCTTT. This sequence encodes CASSPHGQGAENTEAFF.

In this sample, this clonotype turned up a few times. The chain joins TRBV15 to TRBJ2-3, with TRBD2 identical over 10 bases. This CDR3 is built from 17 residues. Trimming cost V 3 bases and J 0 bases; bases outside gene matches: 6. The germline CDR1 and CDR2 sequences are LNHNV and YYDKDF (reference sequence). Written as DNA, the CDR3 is TGTGCCACCAGCAGGATGGGACTAGCGAGGAGCACAGATACGCAGTATTTT. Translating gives CATSRMGLARSTDTQYF.

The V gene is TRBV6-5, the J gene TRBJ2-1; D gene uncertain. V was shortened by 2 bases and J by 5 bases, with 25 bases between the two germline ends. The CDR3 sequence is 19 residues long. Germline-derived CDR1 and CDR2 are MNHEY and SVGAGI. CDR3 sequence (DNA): TGTGCCAGCAGTTACCAAAGACCGACCACGGGTCTTGTAAACAATGAGCAGTTCTTC. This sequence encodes CASSYQRPTTGLVNNEQFF.

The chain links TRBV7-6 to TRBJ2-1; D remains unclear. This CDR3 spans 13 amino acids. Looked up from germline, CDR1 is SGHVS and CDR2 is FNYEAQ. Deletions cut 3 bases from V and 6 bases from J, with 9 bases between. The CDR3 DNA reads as TGTGCCAGCAGCTTGTACAAGATCAATGAGCAGTTCTTC. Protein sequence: CASSLYKINEQFF.

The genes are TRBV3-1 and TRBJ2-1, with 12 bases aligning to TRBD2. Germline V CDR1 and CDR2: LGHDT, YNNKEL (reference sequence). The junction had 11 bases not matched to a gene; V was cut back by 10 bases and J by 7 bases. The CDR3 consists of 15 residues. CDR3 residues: CATTETSGGENEQFF. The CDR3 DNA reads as TGTGCCACGACTGAGACTAGCGGGGGAGAGAATGAGCAGTTCTTC.

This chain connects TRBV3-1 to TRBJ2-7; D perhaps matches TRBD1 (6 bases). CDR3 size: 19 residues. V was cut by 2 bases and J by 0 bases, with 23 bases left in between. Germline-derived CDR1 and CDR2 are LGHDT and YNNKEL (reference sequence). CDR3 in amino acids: CASSQNPTRGFPSSYEQYF. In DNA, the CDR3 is TGTGCCAGCAGCCAAAACCCCACCAGGGGCTTCCCCAGCTCCTACGAGCAGTACTTC.

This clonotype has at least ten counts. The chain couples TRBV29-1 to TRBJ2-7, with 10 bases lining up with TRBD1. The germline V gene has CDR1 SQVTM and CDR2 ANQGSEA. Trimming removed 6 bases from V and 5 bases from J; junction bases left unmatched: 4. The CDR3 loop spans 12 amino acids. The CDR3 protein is CSVGQGGNEQYF. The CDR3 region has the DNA TGCAGCGTCGGACAGGGGGGAAACGAGCAGTACTTC.

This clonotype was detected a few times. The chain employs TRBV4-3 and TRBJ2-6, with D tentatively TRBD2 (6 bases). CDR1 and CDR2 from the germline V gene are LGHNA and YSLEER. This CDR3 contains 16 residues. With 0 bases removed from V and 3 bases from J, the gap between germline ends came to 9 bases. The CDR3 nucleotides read TGCGCCAGCAGCCAAGATTGGGGAGGTGGGGCCAACGTCCTGACTTTC. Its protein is CASSQDWGGGANVLTF.

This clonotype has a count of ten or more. CDR3 nucleotide sequence: TGCGCCAGCAGCCTTTCCAGCCTCTCCTACAATGAGCAGTTCTTC. Protein product: CASSLSSLSYNEQFF. This sequence joins TRBV5-1 and TRBJ2-1; D gene uncertain. V lost 4 bases and J lost 0, with 11 bases in between. The CDR3 is made up of 15 amino acids. Germline CDR1 SGHRS, CDR2 YFSETQ.

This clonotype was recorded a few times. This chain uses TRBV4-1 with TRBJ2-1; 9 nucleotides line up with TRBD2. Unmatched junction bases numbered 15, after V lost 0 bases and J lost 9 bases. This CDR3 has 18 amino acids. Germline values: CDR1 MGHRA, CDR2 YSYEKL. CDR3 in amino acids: CASSQDRVAAGGPGEQFF. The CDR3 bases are TGCGCCAGCAGCCAAGATAGGGTTGCGGCGGGGGGGCCTGGTGAGCAGTTCTTC.

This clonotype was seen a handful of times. The CDR3 reads CASKRGANTGELFF. In DNA form, the CDR3 reads TGCGCCAGCAAAAGGGGCGCGAACACCGGGGAGCTGTTTTTT. The chain employs TRBV5-1 and TRBJ2-2, with D tentatively TRBD1 (5 bases). Trimming shortened V by 6 bases and J by 0 bases, and 9 bases separated the two germline ends. CDR3 size: 14 residues. Germline assignment: CDR1 SGHRS and CDR2 YFSETQ.

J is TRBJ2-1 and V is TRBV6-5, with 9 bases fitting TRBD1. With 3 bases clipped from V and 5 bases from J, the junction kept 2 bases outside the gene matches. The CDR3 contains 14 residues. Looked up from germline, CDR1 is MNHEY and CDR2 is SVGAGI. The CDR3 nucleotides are TGTGCCAGCAGTTATTGGGACAGGGACAATGAGCAGTTCTTC. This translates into CASSYWDRDNEQFF.

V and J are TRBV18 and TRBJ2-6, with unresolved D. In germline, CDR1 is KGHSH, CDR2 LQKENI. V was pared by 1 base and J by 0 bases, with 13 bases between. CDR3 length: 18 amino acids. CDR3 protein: CASSPRAVMSSGANVLTF. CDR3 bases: TGTGCCAGCTCACCACGGGCGGTGATGAGCTCTGGGGCCAACGTCCTGACTTTC.

CDR3 coding DNA: TGTGCCAGCAGTTACATGCTAGCGGGGGGGCGGGGCAGAGATACGCAGTATTTT. This translates into CASSYMLAGGRGRDTQYF. The J gene is TRBJ2-3, the V gene TRBV6-5; 12 positions match TRBD2. Trimming took 2 bases from V and 5 from J; bases not matched to a gene: 11. Germline assignment: CDR1 MNHEY and CDR2 SVGAGI. The length of the CDR3 is 18 residues.

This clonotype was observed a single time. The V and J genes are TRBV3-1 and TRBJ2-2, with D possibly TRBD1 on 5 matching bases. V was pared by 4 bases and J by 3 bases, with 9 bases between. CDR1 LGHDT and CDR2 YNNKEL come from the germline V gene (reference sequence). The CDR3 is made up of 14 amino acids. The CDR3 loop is CASSLTVYTGELFF. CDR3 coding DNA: TGTGCCAGCAGCCTGACAGTCTACACCGGGGAGCTGTTTTTT.

The CDR3 spells CASREPGRYSGELFF. The CDR3 nucleotides are TGTGCCAGCAGGGAACCGGGACGATACTCCGGGGAGCTGTTTTTT. The V and J genes are TRBV11-1 and TRBJ2-2; the D call may be TRBD1 or TRBD2 (5 bases each). V dropped 6 bases and J dropped 6 bases, with 17 bases sitting between them. From germline, CDR1 is SGHAT and CDR2 FQDESV (reference sequence). This CDR3 spans 15 amino acids.

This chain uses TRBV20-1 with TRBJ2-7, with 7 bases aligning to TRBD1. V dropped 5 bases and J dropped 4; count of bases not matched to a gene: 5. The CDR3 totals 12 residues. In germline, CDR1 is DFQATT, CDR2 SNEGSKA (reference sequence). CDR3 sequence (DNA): TGCAGTGCTCCCGGGACAGTTTACGAGCAGTACTTC. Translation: CSAPGTVYEQYF.

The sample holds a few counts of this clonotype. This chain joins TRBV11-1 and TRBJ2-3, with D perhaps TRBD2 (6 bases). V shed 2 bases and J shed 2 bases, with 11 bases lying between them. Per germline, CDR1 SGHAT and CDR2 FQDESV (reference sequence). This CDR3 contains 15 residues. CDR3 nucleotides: TGTGCCAGCAGCTTATCGGGGACTGACACAGATACGCAGTATTTT. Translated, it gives CASSLSGTDTDTQYF.

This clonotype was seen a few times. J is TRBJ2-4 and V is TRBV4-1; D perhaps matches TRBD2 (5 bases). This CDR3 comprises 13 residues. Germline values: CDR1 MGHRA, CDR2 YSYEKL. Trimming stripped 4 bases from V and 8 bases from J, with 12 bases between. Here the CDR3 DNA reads TGCGCCAGCAGCCCAAGTAGCGCACACATTCAGTACTTC. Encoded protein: CASSPSSAHIQYF.

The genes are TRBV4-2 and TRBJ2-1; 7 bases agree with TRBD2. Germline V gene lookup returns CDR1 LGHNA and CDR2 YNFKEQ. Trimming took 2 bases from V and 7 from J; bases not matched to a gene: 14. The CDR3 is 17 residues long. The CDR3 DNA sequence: TGTGCCAGCAGCCAATTCTCCCTTTGGGGGGGTTTAAATGAGCAGTTCTTC. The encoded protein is CASSQFSLWGGLNEQFF.

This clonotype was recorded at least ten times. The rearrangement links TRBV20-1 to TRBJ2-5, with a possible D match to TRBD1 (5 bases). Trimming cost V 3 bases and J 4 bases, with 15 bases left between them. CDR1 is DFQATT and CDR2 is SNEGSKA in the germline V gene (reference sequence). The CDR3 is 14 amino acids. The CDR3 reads CSASAGRDSETQYF. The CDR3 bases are TGCAGTGCTAGTGCAGGCAGGGATTCAGAGACCCAGTACTTC.